Described below is a single TCR beta chain sequence and its context. Its antigen is currently not known. The sample holds no much larger clone one base away, and base qualities are not on file. Standard classification criteria for type 1 or type 2 diabetes were met by all diabetic patients, and glucose and C-peptide were assessed by WHO-recommended methods. Exclusion applied to any donor with other autoimmune diseases or infections within the previous four weeks. Approximately 9.1 milliliters of peripheral blood were collected from each participant. LymphoPrep density separation was used to isolate PBMCs. This sample was included in a study of type 1 and type 2 diabetes patients (dated by TCRdb to the mid-2010s). The study in broad terms: Roughly 9 type 1 diabetes patients, four type 2 diabetes patients and about 6 nondiabetic controls were recruited in China to form the cohort. Across the study, CD4+ and CD8+ T cells were positively selected from PBMCs by means of CD4 or CD8 MicroBeads on MACS columns. Paired-end sequencing of TCRbeta libraries was performed on Illumina HiSeq 2000 or MiSeq instruments. V gene usage was similar between 20-cycle and approximately 27-cycle amplification, suggesting similar primer efficiencies and random PCR bias. A total of more than 15 million paired-end reads were generated across the whole study. In the study, high-throughput sequencing was used to profile TCRbeta repertoires so that type 1 diabetes, type 2 diabetes and nondiabetic individuals could be compared. Type 2 diabetes patients served as a disease comparison group for the type 1 diabetes patients. Broad study findings and their caveats: Type 2 diabetes patients had few highly-expanded CD4+ clones (median one), and those clones made up a median about 4% of reads. Age and gender were not matched between study groups, possibly biasing interpretation. Because only a limited number of T2D and control samples were sequenced, some T1D-only HECs might also appear in more T2D or control samples. In both CD4+ and CD8+ T cells, type 2 diabetes repertoires were highly diverse and significantly more diverse than type 1 diabetes repertoires. V and J gene usage patterns of type 2 diabetes and control samples were highly correlated, averaging approximately 0.97 between samples.

Reading the germline V gene gives CDR1 SGDLS and CDR2 YYNGEE. V loses 0 bases at its end and J loses 4 bases; junction bases beyond the gene matches: 3. From the cysteine up to the phenylalanine, the CDR3 has a length of 14 residues. Only CDR3 DNA is held: 42 bases, read in frame from base 1. Sequencing took place on an Illumina MiSeq. TCRbeta CDR3 amplification used genomic DNA from the sorted T cell subsets as template. The TCRbeta CDR3 region was amplified by multiplex PCR using 30 forward and 13 reverse primers. After the PCR products were purified with AMPure XP beads, a second PCR of 25 cycles was run to add indices and adaptors. Before sequencing, libraries were gel-purified with the QIAquick Gel Extraction Kit. As for the original processing: FLASH was used to merge the paired-end reads, and IgBLAST was used to align the reads to IMGT V, D and J germline references. Reads with less than 70% alignment identity to germline references were removed, leaving 9.5 million to 13 million reads across the study. Following IMGT definitions, CDR3 boundaries, reading frame and productivity were assigned. Highly-expanded clones were defined as clones making up 1% or more of reads, and normalized Shannon entropy was used to measure diversity. Group differences in Shannon entropy were tested with unpaired two-tailed t-tests. Through fastp at Q25 and MiXCR, TCRdb rebuilt clones from the public reads, retaining in-frame beta chains. Rows are unified per CDR3 protein, each entry keeping the most common DNA and genes. The authors' filters were not applied to this entry. This sample holds 250,000 to 300,000 distinct CDR3 sequences; roughly 50% were observed only once. Together, the top ten hold around 13% of the sample.

Specimen: peripheral blood mononuclear cells (PBMCs). This chain is built from TRBV9 and TRBJ1-2; 7 central nucleotides agree with TRBD1. The source is a man aged 18 to 29 with type 2 diabetes. The CDR3 is CASSVGDRAYGYTF. The sequenced DNA is TGTGCCAGCAGCGTAGGTGACAGGGCCTATGGCTACACCTTC.